The 18 T cell receptor beta chains presented below share a single source sample, sequenced in a study of spatial heterogeneity in lung cancer. Time point defined: blood at routine non-recurrence follow-up after resection. In TCRdb, the 5' RACE reads were re-called with MiXCR into one record per CDR3 protein. The sample has about 29,000 distinct CDR3 sequences, roughly 10% seen once; the top ten hold 28%. Material: PBMCs, obtained at follow-up. Source of these receptors: a female donor with early-stage non-small cell lung cancer.

Many counts were recorded for this clonotype. V usage is TRBV7-2 and J usage is TRBJ2-3; 12 bases agree with TRBD2. Looked up from germline, CDR1 is SGHTA and CDR2 is FQGNSA. The V segment lost 6 bases and the J segment 6 bases; nucleotides outside the gene matches: 10. This CDR3 has 16 amino acids. In nucleotides, the CDR3 is TGTGCCAGCAGACCGACTAGCGGGGGCCCCGCGGATACGCAGTATTTT. Protein: CASRPTSGGPADTQYF.

This clonotype rates as medium-sized. This chain connects TRBV2 to TRBJ1-1, with TRBD1 as a possible D gene (6 bases). Germline CDR1 and CDR2: SNHLY and FYNNEI. The CDR3 contains 13 residues. V gave up 3 bases and J gave up 4 bases, with 9 bases separating them. The CDR3, as DNA: TGTGCCAGCAGTGACAGGGGTGCCACTGAAGCTTTCTTT. Encoded protein: CASSDRGATEAFF. The complete variable domain, with remaining parts taken from reference TRBV2 and TRBJ1-1, reads EPEVTQTPSHQVTQMGQEVILRCVPISNHLYFYWYRQILGQKVEFLVSFYNNEISEKSEIFDDQFSVERPDGSNFTLKIRSTKLEDSAMYFCASSDRGATEAFFGQGTRLTVV.

Many counts were recorded for this clonotype. The chain employs TRBV28 and TRBJ2-5; 9 bases map to TRBD2. Germline V lookup: CDR1 MDHEN, CDR2 SYDVKM. With V trimmed by 6 bases and J by 11 bases, 10 bases remained unmatched. The CDR3 consists of 13 residues. The DNA of the CDR3 is TGTGCCAGCAGCCCCCCGAGGAGCGGGGGGCAGTACTTC. Protein sequence: CASSPPRSGGQYF. Combining the CDR3 with reference TRBV28 and TRBJ2-5 gives the whole variable domain DVKVTQSSRYLVKRTGEKVFLECVQDMDHENMFWYRQDPGLGLRLIYFSYDVKMKEKGDIPEGYSVSREKKERFSLILESASTNQTSMYLCASSPPRSGGQYFGPGTRLLVL.

This clonotype has at least ten counts. V is TRBV4-3 and J is TRBJ2-2, with 8 bases identical to TRBD2. V was pared by 0 bases and J by 1 base, with 7 bases of the junction left unmatched. CDR1 is LGHNA and CDR2 is YSLEER in the germline V gene. The CDR3 runs 18 residues. The CDR3 sequence is CASSQEPAGDLNTGELFF. The CDR3 DNA reads as TGCGCCAGCAGCCAAGAGCCAGCGGGGGACCTGAACACCGGGGAGCTGTTTTTT.

This clonotype was counted many times. V and J are TRBV12-3 or TRBV12-4 and TRBJ1-4; D is unclear. This CDR3 spans 12 amino acids. The V end was cut by 8 bases, the J end by 10 bases, with 14 bases between. The CDR3 DNA reads as TGTGCCAGCGGTGCGGATTTAGCAAAACTGTTTTTT. As protein: CASGADLAKLFF.

This clonotype was picked up one time. This chain uses TRBV27 with TRBJ2-3; 11 bases map to TRBD2. With V trimmed by 5 bases and J by 2 bases, 6 bases remained unmatched. Germline values: CDR1 MNHEY, CDR2 SMNVEV (reference sequence). The CDR3 loop spans 16 amino acids. In nucleotides, the CDR3 is TGTGCCAGCAGTATCACTAGCGGGGGCCACACAGATACGCAGTATTTT. This translates into CASSITSGGHTDTQYF.

This clonotype was counted at least ten times. The V call is TRBV29-1, the J call TRBJ2-2; D ambiguous. The germline V and J ends were trimmed by 1 base and 6 bases, with 0 bases remaining between them. Germline-derived CDR1 and CDR2 are SQVTM and ANQGSEA. The CDR3 contains 10 residues. CDR3 amino acids: CSVEAGELFF. In nucleotides, the CDR3 is TGCAGCGTTGAAGCCGGGGAGCTGTTTTTT.

This clonotype was found many times. The chain joins TRBV28 to TRBJ1-1; possible D gene TRBD1, 6 bases. V lost 6 bases to trimming and J lost 4 bases, with 18 bases between them. Germline-derived CDR1 and CDR2 are MDHEN and SYDVKM. This CDR3 region has 15 residues. This chain's CDR3 is CASSTGPFRSTEAFF. Here the CDR3 DNA reads TGTGCCAGCAGCACAGGGCCCTTTAGAAGCACTGAAGCTTTCTTT.

The rearrangement joins TRBV7-2 to TRBJ1-2; unclear D gene. Germline values: CDR1 SGHTA, CDR2 FQGNSA. Trimming pared 1 base from V and 7 bases from J, leaving 7 bases between. CDR3 length equals 12 residues. This chain's CDR3 is CASSLVQSGYTF. As DNA, the CDR3 is TGTGCCAGCAGCTTAGTACAGTCTGGCTACACCTTC.

The V gene is TRBV7-2, the J gene TRBJ2-6; 11 nucleotides line up with TRBD2. CDR3 length: 20 residues. V shed 4 bases, J shed 0 bases, and the junction held 11 bases outside the gene matches. CDR1 is SGHTA, CDR2 FQGNSA, per germline. CDR3 amino acids: CASSSPLTSGALSGANVLTF. DNA of the CDR3: TGTGCCAGCAGCTCTCCCCTGACTAGCGGGGCCCTCTCTGGGGCCAACGTCCTGACTTTC.

This clonotype has a count of ten or more. V is TRBV11-2 and J is TRBJ2-3, with TRBD1 matching 7 bases. The CDR3 is 16 residues long. Germline lookup yields CDR1 SGHAT and CDR2 FQNNGV. V was pared by 1 base and J by 2 bases, with 6 bases of the junction left unmatched. CDR3 nucleotides: TGTGCCAGCAGCTTAGGGCTGGGACAGAACACAGATACGCAGTATTTT. Protein: CASSLGLGQNTDTQYF. Together with reference TRBV11-2 and TRBJ2-3, the CDR3 gives the full variable domain: EAGVAQSPRYKIIEKRQSVAFWCNPISGHATLYWYQQILGQGPKLLIQFQNNGVVDDSQLPKDRFSAERLKGVDSTLKIQPAKLEDSAVYLCASSLGLGQNTDTQYFGPGTRLTVL.

This clonotype has more than one count but fewer than ten. V usage is TRBV6-1 and J usage is TRBJ2-7; 8 bases map to TRBD1. The CDR3 contains 17 residues. Germline trimming cut 5 bases from V and 4 bases from J; bases unmatched to any gene: 16. The V gene's germline CDR1 is MNHNS and CDR2 SASEGT. CDR3 loop: CASSPSDRAERWYEQYF. The CDR3 coding sequence is TGTGCCAGCAGTCCGTCGGACAGGGCAGAACGGTGGTACGAGCAGTACTTC.

This clonotype came up a few times. The chain couples TRBV5-4 to TRBJ2-2; the D gene could be TRBD1 or TRBD2 (5 bases each). Germline assignment: CDR1 SGHNT and CDR2 YYREEE (reference sequence). This CDR3 is built from 17 residues. Trimming removed 0 bases at V and 0 bases at J, with 12 bases between. CDR3 DNA: TGTGCCAGCAGCTTGGTAGGGAGCAGGGCGAACACCGGGGAGCTGTTTTTT. Translated, it gives CASSLVGSRANTGELFF.

This clonotype has a handful of counts. The chain links TRBV19 to TRBJ1-1; maybe TRBD1 (5 bases). This CDR3 is 14 amino acids long. V lost 9 bases, J lost 0 bases, and 14 bases lay in between. Germline V gene data show CDR1 as LNHDA and CDR2 as SQIVND (reference sequence). The CDR3 sequence: CASARDGMNTEAFF. CDR3 DNA: TGTGCCAGCGCCCGGGACGGCATGAACACTGAAGCTTTCTTT.

This clonotype has ten or more counts. The CDR3 nucleotides are TGTGCCAGTAGCACATCCCACCCTGGGACAGGGAACTCTGGGGCCAACGTCCTGACTTTC. Encoded protein: CASSTSHPGTGNSGANVLTF. This sequence joins TRBV19 and TRBJ2-6, with TRBD1 matching over 9 bases. The CDR3 is 20 amino acids. V lost 6 bases and J lost 0; bases outside the gene matches: 15. Germline CDR1 LNHDA, CDR2 SQIVND (reference sequence).

There are many counts of this clonotype. The chain couples TRBV4-2 to TRBJ2-3; the D call may be TRBD1 or TRBD2 (5 bases each). Germline CDR1 reads LGHNA; CDR2 reads YNFKEQ. CDR3 length: 14 amino acids. V lost 4 bases, J lost 6 bases, and 14 bases lay in between. CDR3 bases: TGTGCCAGCAGCCGAGGGGACGGCGACGATACGCAGTATTTT. Its translation: CASSRGDGDDTQYF.

The rearrangement links TRBV2 to TRBJ2-2; 15 bases are shared with TRBD2. Germline-derived CDR1 and CDR2 are SNHLY and FYNNEI. This CDR3 has 18 residues. V was clipped by 7 bases and J by 3 bases; unmatched bases: 9. The CDR3 loop reads CASKTGTSGGTDTGELFF. The CDR3 coding sequence is TGTGCCAGCAAGACCGGGACTAGCGGGGGGACGGACACCGGGGAGCTGTTTTTT.

This clonotype occurred a few times. The chain carries TRBV4-2 and TRBJ2-1; tentatively, D is TRBD1 or TRBD2 (5 bases each). Germline CDR1 is LGHNA and CDR2 is YNFKEQ. The CDR3 is made up of 13 amino acids. Trimming cost V 1 base and J 9 bases, with 10 bases left between them. The CDR3 sequence is CASSQVVGTEQFF. The CDR3 DNA follows: TGTGCCAGCAGCCAAGTCGTCGGGACTGAGCAGTTCTTC.